Presented here are 4 T cell receptor beta chains from one specimen sequenced in a study of lung T cells in sarcoidosis with Löfgren's syndrome. TCRdb re-called the reads through MiXCR, storing one row per CDR3 protein. The sample consists of 60,000 to 70,000 distinct CDR3 sequences, 21% of them appearing once. Sequencing was done on a sample of CD4+ T cells from PBMCs. The receptors stem from a human donor with sarcoidosis (Löfgren's syndrome or another form), or a control subject (not recorded which).

In this sample, this clonotype turned up many times. This chain connects TRBV5-1 to TRBJ2-2; D unresolved. Trimming took off 6 bases at V and 0 bases at J, with 9 bases between the two ends. Germline V gives CDR1 SGHRS, CDR2 YFSETQ. The CDR3 has 14 amino acids. The CDR3 loop reads CASTLSPNTGELFF. The CDR3 DNA follows: TGCGCCAGCACCCTTAGCCCGAACACCGGGGAGCTGTTTTTT.

This clonotype was picked up a small number of times. The V and J genes are TRBV7-2 and TRBJ2-5, with 10 bases identical to TRBD2. Germline V gene sequence: CDR1 SGHTA, CDR2 FQGNSA. CDR3 length: 18 amino acids. V lost 6 bases, J lost 5 bases, and 18 bases stayed unmatched. CDR3 in DNA: TGTGCCAGCAGATCGAATAGCGGGAGGAGGTGGTCCCCCGAGACCCAGTACTTC. Residues: CASRSNSGRRWSPETQYF.

Only one count was recorded for this clonotype. A single base separates this from a much larger clone, so it may be a read error. The chain carries TRBV2 and TRBJ1-4, with a weak D call TRBD1 (6 bases). V was shortened by 8 bases and J by 10 bases, with 17 bases between the two germline ends. The CDR3 covers 13 residues. CDR1 is SNHLY, CDR2 FYNNEI, per germline. The CDR3 DNA reads as TGTGCCAGCTCCCGGGGGCCGTCAGGAAAACTGTTTTTT. Translated, it gives CASSRGPSGKLFF.

The chain employs TRBV12-3 or TRBV12-4 and TRBJ1-5, with TRBD1 as a possible D gene (6 bases). This CDR3 is built from 14 residues. The germline V and J ends were trimmed by 6 bases and 4 bases, with 13 bases remaining between them. CDR3 bases: TGTGCCAGCAGCCCAGACAGGCAGAATCAGCCCCAGCATTTT. This gives the protein CASSPDRQNQPQHF.